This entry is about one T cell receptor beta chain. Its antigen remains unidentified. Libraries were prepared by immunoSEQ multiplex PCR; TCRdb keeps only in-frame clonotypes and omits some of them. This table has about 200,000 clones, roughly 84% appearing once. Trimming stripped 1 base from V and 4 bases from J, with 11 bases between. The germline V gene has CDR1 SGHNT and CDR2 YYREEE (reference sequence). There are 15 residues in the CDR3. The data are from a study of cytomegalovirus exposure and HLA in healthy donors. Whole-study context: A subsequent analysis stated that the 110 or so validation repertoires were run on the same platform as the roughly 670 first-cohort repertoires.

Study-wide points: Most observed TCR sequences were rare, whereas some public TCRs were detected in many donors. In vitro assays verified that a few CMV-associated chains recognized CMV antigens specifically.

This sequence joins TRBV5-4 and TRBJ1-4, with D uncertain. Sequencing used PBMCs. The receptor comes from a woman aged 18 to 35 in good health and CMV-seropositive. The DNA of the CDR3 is TGTGCCAGCAGCTTGCGGGGAGGGAATAATGAAAAACTGTTTTTT. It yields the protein CASSLRGGNNEKLFF.